These 2 T cell receptor beta chains were all obtained from the same sample, sequenced in a study of blood T cell repertoires in COVID-19. Sequencing used immunoSEQ multiplex PCR; TCRdb keeps in-frame clones, though not all of them. The table lists about 160,000 clones, roughly nine tenths of them singletons. Source material: peripheral blood. The origin of the receptors is a man between 60 and 75 years old with active or convalescent COVID-19.

In this sample, this clone turned up once. The V gene is TRBV7-9, the J gene TRBJ2-1; 8 bases agree with TRBD2. CDR3 size: 13 residues. Germline-derived CDR1 and CDR2 are SEHNR and FQNEAQ (reference sequence). Trimming took 8 bases from V and 9 from J; bases not matched to a gene: 9. The CDR3, as DNA: TGTGCCAGCGGGCTCCGGGAGGGCCTTGAGCAGTTCTTC. As protein: CASGLREGLEQFF. The full variable domain, completed using reference TRBV7-9 and TRBJ2-1, is DTGVSQNPRHKITKRGQNVTFRCDPISEHNRLYWYRQTLGQGPEFLTYFQNEAQLEKSRLLSDRFSAERPKGSFSTLEIQRTEQGDSAMYLCASGLREGLEQFFGPGTRLTVL.

V is TRBV7-9 and J is TRBJ2-7; 9 bases match TRBD1. The CDR3 covers 18 residues. After removal of 2 bases from V and 7 bases from J, the junction contained 18 bases not matched to a gene. The germline V gene has CDR1 SEHNR and CDR2 FQNEAQ (reference sequence). The CDR3 DNA follows: TGTGCCAGCAGCTTAAGGTTTGCGTTACAGGGGGCGCGGGAAGAGCAGTACTTC. As protein: CASSLRFALQGAREEQYF.